The sequence of this T cell receptor beta chain was determined in a study of CD8 T cells in Susac syndrome. After extraction with the RNeasy kit, roughly 0.5 to 1 ug of the RNA was reverse transcribed using random hexamers. Amplification of TCR beta CDR3 was carried out by immunoSEQ multiplex PCR, which covered 54 Vbeta and 13 Jbeta segments. One entry per CDR3 protein, called by TCRdb with MiXCR from the immunoSEQ multiplex PCR reads. The sample carries roughly 130,000 distinct CDR3 sequences, roughly 94% recorded once. The sequence derives from a human donor with Susac syndrome. Source material: CD8+ T cells from PBMCs.

CDR3 coding DNA: TGCGCCAGCAGCCAAGTGGTGAGTGGGGACACTGAAGCTTTCTTT. Encoded protein: CASSQVVSGDTEAFF. The chain is built from TRBV4-1 and TRBJ1-1; D is uncertain. CDR1 MGHRA and CDR2 YSYEKL come from the germline V gene. This CDR3 spans 15 amino acids. The germline V and J ends were trimmed by 1 base and 3 bases, with 12 bases remaining between them.